The next 16 T cell receptor beta chains were all read from a single sample in a study of shared clonotypes between healthy human individuals (dated by TCRdb to 2018 to 2021). The library was produced with the immunoSEQ multiplex PCR assay. In its TCRdb copy, this immuneACCESS table keeps in-frame sequences only and misses some clones. Where compared with another copy, unresolved V genes explain less than half of these, and the others have no known cause. Within this sample are about 680,000 clones, with just over 90% of them counted one time only. The top ten clonotypes cover approximately 25% of the sample. CD8 naive samples were CD45RO-negative cells positively selected for CCR7, giving a CD45RA+CCR7+ population that excluded TemRA cells. The sample was naive CD8+ T cells sorted from blood. The intended sense of this specimen's cell subset or site label: CD45RA+CCR7+. The origin of the receptors is a man aged 25-40 years in good health.

J is TRBJ2-7 and V is TRBV7-6, with a possible D match to TRBD1 (7 bases). The CDR3 is made up of 13 amino acids. The V end was cut by 4 bases, the J end by 6 bases, with 13 bases between. Germline loops: CDR1 SGHVS, CDR2 FNYEAQ. The CDR3 DNA reads TGTGCCAGCAGCTATGGGCAGGGGGGCGAGCAGTACTTC. The encoded protein is CASSYGQGGEQYF.

With regard to this clone: Other DNA sequences in this sample translate to the same CDR3. The V gene is TRBV7-9, the J gene TRBJ2-1, with 9 positions matching TRBD2. This CDR3 has 15 amino acids. The V gene's germline CDR1 is SEHNR and CDR2 FQNEAQ (reference sequence). The V gene end was trimmed by 5 bases and the J gene end by 1 base; junction bases not matched to a gene: 3. CDR3 nucleotide sequence: TGTGCCAGCAGCAGTGCGGGAGGGTCCTACAATGAGCAGTTCTTC. Residues: CASSSAGGSYNEQFF.

The V and J genes are TRBV6-5 and TRBJ2-1; D tentatively fits TRBD1 or TRBD2 (5 bases each). The CDR3 extends over 13 amino acids. Trimming shortened V by 5 bases and J by 9 bases, and 14 bases separated the two germline ends. Germline V gene lookup returns CDR1 MNHEY and CDR2 SVGAGI. Written as DNA, the CDR3 is TGTGCCAGCAGTCCCGGGACGCCAATTGAGCAGTTCTTC. Residues: CASSPGTPIEQFF.

This clone appeared once. The chain carries TRBV30 and TRBJ2-3; 10 bases are a match to TRBD1. CDR1 is GTSNPN, CDR2 SVGIG, per germline (reference sequence). The CDR3 runs to 13 residues. This CDR3 reads CSADRGRKDTQYF. The CDR3 nucleotides are TGTAGCGCTGACAGGGGGCGGAAAGATACGCAGTATTTT.

The chain links TRBV19 to TRBJ1-5; 9 bases fit TRBD1. The V segment lost 3 bases and the J segment 2 bases; nucleotides outside the gene matches: 20. The V gene's germline CDR1 is LNHDA and CDR2 SQIVND (reference sequence). This CDR3 has 21 residues. The CDR3 DNA reads as TGTGCCAGTAGTATTTTGACCGGGGACAGGGTGGTGTTTCGGGGCAATCAGCCCCAGCATTTT. Its translation: CASSILTGDRVVFRGNQPQHF.

The J gene is TRBJ1-1, the V gene TRBV19, with a possible D match to TRBD1 (5 bases). This CDR3 has 15 amino acids. CDR1 LNHDA and CDR2 SQIVND come from the germline V gene (reference sequence). Trimming took 4 bases from V and 4 from J, leaving 16 bases between them. CDR3 bases: TGTGCCAGTAGTAGAGTTACAGGAGGGAGCACTGAAGCTTTCTTT. Protein product: CASSRVTGGSTEAFF.

The gene calls are TRBV5-4 and TRBJ2-3; D ambiguous. The CDR3 totals 14 residues. V lost 1 base, J lost 0 bases, and 6 bases lay in between. Germline CDR1 and CDR2: SGHNT and YYREEE (reference sequence). The CDR3 region has the DNA TGTGCCAGCAGCTTGTTTGGGAGCACAGATACGCAGTATTTT. This sequence encodes CASSLFGSTDTQYF.

The CDR3 is CASSLLPGTGAFSGANVLTF. CDR3 in DNA: TGTGCCAGCAGTTTACTGCCCGGGACAGGGGCCTTCTCTGGGGCCAACGTCCTGACTTTC. This sequence joins TRBV27 and TRBJ2-6; 10 bases fit TRBD1. Per germline, CDR1 MNHEY and CDR2 SMNVEV (reference sequence). The length of the CDR3 is 20 residues. V lost 2 bases to trimming and J lost 0 bases; unmatched junction nucleotides: 10.

V is TRBV9 and J is TRBJ2-1, with D possibly being TRBD2 (6 bases). The length of the CDR3 is 16 residues. Germline loops: CDR1 SGDLS, CDR2 YYNGEE. V lost 4 bases and J 2 bases, leaving 16 bases between the germline ends. This chain's CDR3 is CASSPGRGGPYNEQFF. The CDR3 DNA is TGTGCCAGCAGCCCCGGAAGGGGAGGTCCCTACAATGAGCAGTTCTTC.

The chain joins TRBV6-5 to TRBJ2-3; D gene uncertain. Trimming shortened V by 0 bases and J by 6 bases, and 10 bases separated the two germline ends. Per germline, CDR1 MNHEY and CDR2 SVGAGI. The CDR3 spans 14 residues. The CDR3 sequence: CASSYSNSFDTQYF. The DNA for the CDR3 is TGTGCCAGCAGTTACTCCAATAGTTTTGATACGCAGTATTTT.

This chain connects TRBV27 to TRBJ1-1; D remains unclear. The CDR3 is 15 residues long. Trimming left V 5 bases short and J 1 base short, with 14 bases between. Germline lookup yields CDR1 MNHEY and CDR2 SMNVEV (reference sequence). DNA of the CDR3: TGTGCCAGCAGTCCCGACCGAGGCGGGAACACTGAAGCTTTCTTT. This encodes CASSPDRGGNTEAFF.

J is TRBJ2-1 and V is TRBV28; D gene uncertain. Germline CDR1 is MDHEN and CDR2 is SYDVKM. This CDR3 has 14 amino acids. Trimming removed 6 bases from V and 6 bases from J, with 15 bases in between. In DNA, the CDR3 is TGTGCCAGCAGGTTGCTGGCGCGTGGCAATGAGCAGTTCTTC. Amino acid sequence: CASRLLARGNEQFF. Drawing the rest from reference TRBV28 and TRBJ2-1, the complete variable domain is DVKVTQSSRYLVKRTGEKVFLECVQDMDHENMFWYRQDPGLGLRLIYFSYDVKMKEKGDIPEGYSVSREKKERFSLILESASTNQTSMYLCASRLLARGNEQFFGPGTRLTVL.

The chain combines TRBV7-6 with TRBJ2-3; the match to TRBD2 covers 10 bases. The junction had 13 bases not matched to a gene; V was cut back by 6 bases and J by 4 bases. CDR3 length equals 17 residues. The germline gives CDR1 SGHVS, CDR2 FNYEAQ. Here the CDR3 DNA reads TGTGCCAGCAGTTTGTTGTCGCTAGCGGGAGAGGCAGATACGCAGTATTTT. Protein: CASSLLSLAGEADTQYF.

The V gene is TRBV6-5, the J gene TRBJ2-7; 10 positions match TRBD1. This CDR3 spans 14 amino acids. Looked up from germline, CDR1 is MNHEY and CDR2 is SVGAGI. With 8 bases clipped from V and 3 bases from J, the junction kept 7 bases outside the gene matches. The CDR3 protein is CASALGQGFYEQYF. The CDR3 region has the DNA TGTGCCAGCGCCTTGGGACAGGGGTTCTACGAGCAGTACTTC.

In regard to this clone: The sample has other DNA sequences that encode this CDR3 too. The J gene is TRBJ2-7, the V gene TRBV7-9; 9 positions agree with TRBD1. The CDR3 totals 15 residues. Germline values: CDR1 SEHNR, CDR2 FQNEAQ (reference sequence). V lost 2 bases to trimming and J lost 0 bases; unmatched junction nucleotides: 2. The CDR3 sequence is CASSLTGQGSYEQYF. In nucleotides, the CDR3 is TGTGCCAGCAGCTTAACGGGACAGGGCTCCTACGAGCAGTACTTC.

This clone showed up just once. The V call is TRBV7-8, the J call TRBJ2-3; 8 bases match TRBD2. With V trimmed by 4 bases and J by 4 bases, 22 bases remained unmatched. CDR1 is SGHVS, CDR2 FQNEAQ, per germline. This CDR3 is built from 20 residues. The CDR3 sequence is CASSSTVGGRILGISDTQYF. The DNA of the CDR3 is TGTGCCAGCAGCTCAACTGTAGGCGGGAGGATCCTTGGGATCTCAGATACGCAGTATTTT.